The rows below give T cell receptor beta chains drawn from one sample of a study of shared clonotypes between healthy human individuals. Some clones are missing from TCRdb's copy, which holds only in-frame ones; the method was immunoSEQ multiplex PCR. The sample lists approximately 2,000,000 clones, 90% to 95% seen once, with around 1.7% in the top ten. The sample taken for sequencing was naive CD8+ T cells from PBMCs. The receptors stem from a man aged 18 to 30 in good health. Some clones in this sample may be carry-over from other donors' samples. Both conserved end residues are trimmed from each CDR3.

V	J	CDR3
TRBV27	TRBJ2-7	ASSFRQGYEQY
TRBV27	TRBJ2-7	ASSLAEGGYEQY
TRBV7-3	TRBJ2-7	ASSLTAGGLYEQY
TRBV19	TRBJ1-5	ASSAGGGNQPQH
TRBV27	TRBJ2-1	ASSSVGGRDNEQF
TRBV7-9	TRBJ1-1	ASSLGDRTEAF
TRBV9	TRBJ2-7	ASSVTDYASYEQY
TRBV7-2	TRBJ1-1	ASIPFISTNTEAF
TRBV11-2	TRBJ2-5	ASSGYGQGGETQY
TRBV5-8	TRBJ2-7	ASSPTSGNYEQY
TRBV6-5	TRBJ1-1	ASSYSGAGTEAF
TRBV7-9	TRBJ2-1	ASSSGTGGRGNEQF
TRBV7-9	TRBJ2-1	ASSPGRANEQF
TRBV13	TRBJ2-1	ASSANPGLTSNEQF
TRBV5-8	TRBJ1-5	ASSPGPTRNQPQH
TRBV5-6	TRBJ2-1	ASSPLLSGRGSEQF
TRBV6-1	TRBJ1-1	ASSEGFMNTEAF
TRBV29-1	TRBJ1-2	SVGEDYGYT
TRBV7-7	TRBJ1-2	ASSLVIKGVGGYT
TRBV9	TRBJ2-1	ASSPPRDEQF
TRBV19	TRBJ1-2	ASKVGDNYGYT
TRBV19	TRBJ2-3	ASSHRTGVWDTQY
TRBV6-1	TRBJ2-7	ASRSPTLAYEQY
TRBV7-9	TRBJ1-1	ASSLGRTGKAF
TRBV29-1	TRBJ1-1	SVDWPNTEAF
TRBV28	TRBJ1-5	ASSLINQPQH
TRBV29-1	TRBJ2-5	SVGILAGEETQY
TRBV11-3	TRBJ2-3	ASSSHGTSATDTQY
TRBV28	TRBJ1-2	ASSLSLGTGGAGYT
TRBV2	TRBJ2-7	ASSDSRTENPYEQY
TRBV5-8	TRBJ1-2	ASSPLRRGGYT
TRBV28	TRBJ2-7	ASSLQGGSYEQY
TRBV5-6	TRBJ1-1	ASSLEMWGMNTEAF
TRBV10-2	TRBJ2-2	ASRAGTSSTGELF
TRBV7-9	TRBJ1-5	ASSLGTYNQPQH
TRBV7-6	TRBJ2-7	ASSSGVGPYEQY
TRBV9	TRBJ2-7	ASSEGEGHLYEQY
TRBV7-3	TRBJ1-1	ASSLLRQGALRNTEAF
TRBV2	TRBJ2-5	ASSDPGYQETQY
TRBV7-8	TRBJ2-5	ASSLMDLQRETQY
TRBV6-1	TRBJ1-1	ASSDGRITTEAF